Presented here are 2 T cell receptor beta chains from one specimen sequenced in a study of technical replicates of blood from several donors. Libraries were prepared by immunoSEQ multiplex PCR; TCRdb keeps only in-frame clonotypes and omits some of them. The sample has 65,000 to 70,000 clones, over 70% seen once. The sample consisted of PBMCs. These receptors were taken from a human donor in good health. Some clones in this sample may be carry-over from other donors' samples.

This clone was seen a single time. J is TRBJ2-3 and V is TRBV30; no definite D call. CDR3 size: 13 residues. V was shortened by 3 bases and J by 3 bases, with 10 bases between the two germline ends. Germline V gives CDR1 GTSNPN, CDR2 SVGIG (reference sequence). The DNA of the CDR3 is TGTGCCTGGAGGAGTGGCGGTACAGATACGCAGTATTTT. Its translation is CAWRSGGTDTQYF.

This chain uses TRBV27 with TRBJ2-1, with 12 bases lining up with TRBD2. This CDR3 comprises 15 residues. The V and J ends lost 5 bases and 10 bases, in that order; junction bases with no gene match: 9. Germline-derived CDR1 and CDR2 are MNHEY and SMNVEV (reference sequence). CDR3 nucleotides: TGTGCCAGCAGTGTTCTAGCGGGAGGGCCCATAGAGCAGTTCTTC. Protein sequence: CASSVLAGGPIEQFF.